Shown below are 9 T cell receptor beta chains from a single sample sequenced in a study of cytomegalovirus exposure and HLA in healthy donors. Primers: 60 Vbeta forward and 13 Jbeta reverse. Some clones are missing from TCRdb's copy, which holds only in-frame ones; the method was immunoSEQ multiplex PCR. The sample records about 80,000 clones, around three quarters being singletons. The source material was PBMCs. These TCRs come from a woman between 40 and 50 years old in good health and CMV-seropositive.

The sample holds one count of this clone. The chain recombines TRBV6-6 with TRBJ2-3; unclear D gene. Germline V gene sequence: CDR1 MNHNY, CDR2 SVGAGI (reference sequence). With 10 bases removed from V and 12 bases from J, the gap between germline ends came to 17 bases. This CDR3 region has 11 residues. CDR3 bases: TGTGCCACCACAATGGGTGGGCATCAGTATTTT. This translates into CATTMGGHQYF.

The CDR3 loop reads CAWSPGFGTGELFF. CDR3 nucleotide sequence: TGTGCCTGGAGTCCAGGGTTCGGCACCGGGGAGCTGTTTTTT. The chain has TRBV30 and TRBJ2-2; weak D call: TRBD1 (5 bases). The CDR3 has 14 amino acids. Trimming removed 2 bases from V and 4 bases from J, with 11 bases in between. The germline CDR1 and CDR2 sequences are GTSNPN and SVGIG (reference sequence).

The chain links TRBV7-9 to TRBJ2-3; 7 positions agree with TRBD2. Germline V lookup: CDR1 SEHNR, CDR2 FQNEAQ (reference sequence). This CDR3 contains 12 residues. J lost 7 bases, V lost 11 bases, and 9 bases had no gene match. The CDR3 is CAGGERPHTQYF. CDR3 sequence (DNA): TGTGCCGGGGGGGAGAGGCCCCATACGCAGTATTTT. Full variable domain (remainder filled in from reference TRBV7-9 and TRBJ2-3): DTGVSQNPRHKITKRGQNVTFRCDPISEHNRLYWYRQTLGQGPEFLTYFQNEAQLEKSRLLSDRFSAERPKGSFSTLEIQRTEQGDSAMYLCAGGERPHTQYFGPGTRLTVL.

The chain links TRBV6-5 to TRBJ2-2; tentatively, D is TRBD1 (5 bases). The CDR3 is made up of 14 amino acids. Trimming cost V 0 bases and J 3 bases, with 5 bases left between them. CDR1 and CDR2 from the germline V gene are MNHEY and SVGAGI. The CDR3: CASSYSTDTGELFF. CDR3 coding DNA: TGTGCCAGCAGTTACTCGACAGACACCGGGGAGCTGTTTTTT.

The V call is TRBV7-7, the J call TRBJ2-7; 10 bases map to TRBD1. The CDR3 length is 14 residues. Germline V gives CDR1 SSHAT, CDR2 FNYEAQ (reference sequence). V was pared by 5 bases and J by 3 bases, with 4 bases of the junction left unmatched. The CDR3 DNA is TGTGCCAGCAGCCCCGGGACAGGGGACTACGAGCAGTACTTC. Translation gives CASSPGTGDYEQYF.

This rearrangement joins TRBV15 to TRBJ2-7; 7 nucleotides line up with TRBD2. The CDR3 length is 17 residues. Trimming at V came to 3 bases and at J to 6 bases, leaving 17 bases not matched to a gene. Germline values: CDR1 LNHNV, CDR2 YYDKDF (reference sequence). CDR3: CATSRGGETRGLSEQYF. The CDR3 nucleotides read TGTGCCACCAGCAGGGGGGGGGAGACAAGGGGACTAAGCGAGCAGTACTTC. The full variable domain, with the rest looked up from reference TRBV15 and TRBJ2-7, is DAMVIQNPRYQVTQFGKPVTLSCSQTLNHNVMYWYQQKSSQAPKLLFHYYDKDFNNEADTPDNFQSRRPNTSFCFLDIRSPGLGDTAMYLCATSRGGETRGLSEQYFGPGTRLTVT.

The chain combines TRBV6-1 with TRBJ1-1; TRBD1 is a possible D gene (5 bases). This CDR3 spans 14 amino acids. Trimming left V 6 bases short and J 0 bases short, with 11 bases between. The germline gives CDR1 MNHNS, CDR2 SASEGT. CDR3 nucleotide sequence: TGTGCCAGCAGGACGAGACAGTTGAACACTGAAGCTTTCTTT. Translation gives CASRTRQLNTEAFF.

The CDR3 sequence: CASSPEGPTGPHFSYNEQFF. The CDR3, as DNA: TGTGCCAGCTCACCGGAGGGGCCGACGGGACCCCACTTCTCCTACAATGAGCAGTTCTTC. The rearrangement joins TRBV18 to TRBJ2-1; D is possibly TRBD2 (6 bases). This CDR3 spans 20 amino acids. Trimming cost V 3 bases and J 0 bases, with 24 bases left between them. Germline CDR1 and CDR2: KGHSH and LQKENI.

The gene calls are TRBV28 and TRBJ2-1; 10 positions agree with TRBD1. This CDR3 has 20 amino acids. CDR1 MDHEN and CDR2 SYDVKM come from the germline V gene. With 5 bases clipped from V and 1 base from J, the junction kept 17 bases outside the gene matches. In nucleotides, the CDR3 is TGTGCCAGCAGTCGACGGTGGACAGGGGGAGAGAAAAGGTCCTACAATGAGCAGTTCTTC. Translation gives CASSRRWTGGEKRSYNEQFF. The variable domain in full, completed from reference TRBV28 and TRBJ2-1, reads DVKVTQSSRYLVKRTGEKVFLECVQDMDHENMFWYRQDPGLGLRLIYFSYDVKMKEKGDIPEGYSVSREKKERFSLILESASTNQTSMYLCASSRRWTGGEKRSYNEQFFGPGTRLTVL.